This T cell receptor beta chain was profiled in a study of blood T cell repertoires in COVID-19. Across the study: COVID-19 samples, acute and convalescent, were from the United States, Italy and Spain.

The germline gives CDR1 SQVTM, CDR2 ANQGSEA. Trimming shortened V by 3 bases and J by 6 bases, and 15 bases separated the two germline ends. The CDR3 extends over 13 amino acids. This clone was seen once. TCRdb keeps only in-frame clones here, not all; method: immunoSEQ multiplex PCR. Of 45,000 to 55,000 clones listed, over 65% are singletons. The sequencing input was peripheral blood. The TCR originated in a human donor in a cohort sampled during active COVID-19. The rearrangement uses TRBV29-1 and TRBJ2-7, with a possible D match to TRBD1 (6 bases). The CDR3: CSVEYTGFGEQYF. As DNA, the CDR3 is TGCAGCGTTGAGTATACAGGGTTCGGCGAGCAGTACTTC.